The 24 T cell receptor beta chains in this list originate from one sample, sequenced in a study of beta chain features in type 1 diabetes. Findings of the study overall: When Type 1 diabetes patients were examined, their TCRB CDR3s proved moderately but significantly shorter in all four CD4+ subsets.

For these TCRs, the target antigens are not known. All of the isolated RNA was reverse transcribed, so expressed TCRB transcripts were sequenced. Clones were sequenced by immunoSEQ multiplex PCR, and TCRdb holds only the in-frame ones, with some missing. This table has around 650,000 clones, 9.5% to 15% appearing once. The sequenced sample was naive CD4+ T cells from blood. Receptors were obtained from a man in his thirties or forties with type 1 diabetes.

There are a few counts of this clone. V usage is TRBV7-6 and J usage is TRBJ2-1; perhaps TRBD2 as D (5 bases). Germline CDR1 SGHVS, CDR2 FNYEAQ. CDR3 length: 15 residues. The V and J ends lost 1 base and 2 bases respectively, with 9 bases between them. The CDR3 here is CASSLVSSTYNEQFF. The CDR3 DNA follows: TGTGCCAGCAGCTTAGTTTCTAGCACCTACAATGAGCAGTTCTTC.

J is TRBJ2-7 and V is TRBV6-1, with D unresolved. CDR3 length: 11 amino acids. V dropped 6 bases and J dropped 3 bases, with 6 bases sitting between them. Looked up from germline, CDR1 is MNHNS and CDR2 is SASEGT. CDR3 nucleotide sequence: TGTGCCAGCAGGAGTATCTACGAGCAGTACTTC. This sequence encodes CASRSIYEQYF.

The chain has TRBV4-3 and TRBJ2-3; 9 nucleotides line up with TRBD2. J lost 7 bases, V lost 1 base, and 3 bases had no gene match. The V gene's germline CDR1 is LGHNA and CDR2 YSLEER. There are 14 residues in the CDR3. Here the CDR3 reads CASSQGTSVNTQYF. The CDR3 region has the DNA TGCGCCAGCAGCCAAGGGACTAGCGTAAATACGCAGTATTTT.

The gene calls are TRBV11-2 and TRBJ2-1, with a weak D call TRBD2 (5 bases). Per germline, CDR1 SGHAT and CDR2 FQNNGV. The CDR3 has 13 residues. Trimming removed 5 bases at V and 5 bases at J, with 10 bases between. The CDR3 protein is CASSLALNNEQFF. Here the CDR3 DNA reads TGTGCCAGCAGCCTAGCTCTTAACAATGAGCAGTTCTTC.

This clone has only a few counts. This chain links TRBV28 with TRBJ1-2; possible D gene TRBD1, 5 bases. Germline loops: CDR1 MDHEN, CDR2 SYDVKM. This CDR3 is 15 amino acids long. V was trimmed by 2 bases and J by 8 bases, leaving 18 bases between them. This CDR3 is CASSLGRPGGAGYTF. Written as DNA, the CDR3 is TGTGCCAGCAGTTTAGGGAGGCCGGGCGGGGCCGGCTACACCTTC.

The rearrangement joins TRBV9 to TRBJ1-5; the match to TRBD1 covers 10 bases. Germline V gene lookup returns CDR1 SGDLS and CDR2 YYNGEE. V lost 7 bases to trimming and J lost 6 bases; unmatched junction nucleotides: 7. The CDR3 loop spans 14 amino acids. DNA for the CDR3: TGTGCCAGCCCTCCGGGACAGGGGCGTCAGCCCCAGCATTTT. Translated, it gives CASPPGQGRQPQHF. Filled out from reference TRBV9 and TRBJ1-5, the complete variable domain reads DSGVTQTPKHLITATGQRVTLRCSPRSGDLSVYWYQQSLDQGLQFLIQYYNGEERAKGNILERFSAQQFPDLHSELNLSSLELGDSALYFCASPPGQGRQPQHFGDGTRLSIL.

The V gene is TRBV4-3, the J gene TRBJ2-1, with D maybe TRBD2 (6 bases). This CDR3 spans 18 amino acids. V lost 0 bases to trimming and J lost 2 bases, with 17 bases between them. From germline, CDR1 is LGHNA and CDR2 YSLEER. For the CDR3, the DNA is TGCGCCAGCAGCCAAGATTCCCCCGGGAGTAGCCCCTACAATGAGCAGTTCTTC. Residues: CASSQDSPGSSPYNEQFF.

This clone was seen a few times. CDR3 DNA: TGTGCCAGCAGTGAACAGGGTGTTTGGCAGCCCCAGCATTTT. Translated, it gives CASSEQGVWQPQHF. This sequence joins TRBV6-1 and TRBJ1-5; D is possibly TRBD1 (5 bases). Per germline, CDR1 MNHNS and CDR2 SASEGT. V lost 2 bases, J lost 7 bases, and 12 bases lay in between. CDR3 length: 14 amino acids.

The sample holds a few counts of this clone. The V gene is TRBV9, the J gene TRBJ2-5; 11 bases line up with TRBD2. Trimming removed 1 base from V and 2 bases from J; junction bases left unmatched: 4. Germline V lookup: CDR1 SGDLS, CDR2 YYNGEE. CDR3 size: 16 residues. This CDR3 reads CASSVRGTSGQETQYF. The CDR3, as DNA: TGTGCCAGCAGCGTACGTGGGACTAGCGGTCAAGAGACCCAGTACTTC.

The chain uses TRBV11-1 and TRBJ2-6; no clear D gene. CDR3 length: 15 amino acids. Germline CDR1 is SGHAT and CDR2 is FQDESV (reference sequence). Trimming took off 1 base at V and 3 bases at J, with 7 bases between the two ends. The CDR3 DNA reads TGTGCCAGCAGCTTAGGCGGTGGTGGGGCCAACGTCCTGACTTTC. Translation gives CASSLGGGGANVLTF. Complete variable domain (other parts from reference TRBV11-1 and TRBJ2-6): EAEVAQSPRYKITEKSQAVAFWCDPISGHATLYWYRQILGQGPELLVQFQDESVVDDSQLPKDRFSAERLKGVDSTLKIQPAELGDSAMYLCASSLGGGGANVLTFGAGSRLTVL.

V gene TRBV6-6 combines with J gene TRBJ2-3; 9 bases line up with TRBD1. From germline, CDR1 is MNHNY and CDR2 SVGAGI (reference sequence). This CDR3 comprises 15 residues. J gave up 0 bases and V 10 bases, and 8 bases lay outside the gene matches. The CDR3 DNA reads TGTGCCACCCCGGACAGGGGATCTAGCACAGATACGCAGTATTTT. This sequence encodes CATPDRGSSTDTQYF.

The V gene is TRBV7-7, the J gene TRBJ2-1, with a possible D match to TRBD2 (6 bases). This CDR3 region has 13 residues. The V gene's germline CDR1 is SSHAT and CDR2 FNYEAQ (reference sequence). V dropped 6 bases and J dropped 7 bases, with 13 bases sitting between them. The CDR3 DNA reads TGTGCCAGCAGTTCCAGGAGGGAGAATGAGCAGTTCTTC. The encoded protein is CASSSRRENEQFF.

This sequence joins TRBV7-9 and TRBJ1-2; 7 bases are shared with TRBD1. The germline V gene has CDR1 SEHNR and CDR2 FQNEAQ (reference sequence). This CDR3 has 14 amino acids. Trimming at V came to 4 bases and at J to 4 bases, leaving 6 bases not matched to a gene. Written as DNA, the CDR3 is TGTGCCAGCAGCTACCAGGGGGATGGCTATGGCTACACCTTC. Amino acid sequence: CASSYQGDGYGYTF.

The CDR3 protein is CASSLAQNTEAFF. The DNA for the CDR3 is TGCGCCAGCAGCTTGGCCCAGAACACTGAAGCTTTCTTT. V and J are TRBV5-1 and TRBJ1-1; D call uncertain. The CDR3 contains 13 residues. Germline CDR1 reads SGHRS; CDR2 reads YFSETQ. The ends were cut back, 0 bases at V and 1 base at J, with 4 bases in the middle.

In this sample, this clone turned up a few times. The chain carries TRBV7-2 and TRBJ2-3; TRBD1 matches at 9 bases. Germline-derived CDR1 and CDR2 are SGHTA and FQGNSA. The ends lost 5 bases at V and 3 bases at J; junction bases unmatched: 9. The CDR3 length is 16 residues. In nucleotides, the CDR3 is TGTGCCAGCAGCAAACGAGTTGGACAGGGGACAGATACGCAGTATTTT. Protein: CASSKRVGQGTDTQYF.

This clone was counted a few times. V and J are TRBV7-6 and TRBJ1-2; D unresolved. Germline assignment: CDR1 SGHVS and CDR2 FNYEAQ. Trimming cost V 8 bases and J 6 bases, with 16 bases left between them. This CDR3 contains 13 residues. CDR3 loop: CASPNMESHGYTF. The CDR3 nucleotides read TGTGCCAGCCCTAACATGGAAAGCCATGGCTACACCTTC. The whole variable domain, filled in from reference TRBV7-6 and TRBJ1-2, reads GAGVSQSPRYKVTKRGQDVALRCDPISGHVSLYWYRQALGQGPEFLTYFNYEAQQDKSGLPNDRFSAERPEGSISTLTIQRTEQRDSAMYRCASPNMESHGYTFGSGTRLTVV.

This chain joins TRBV29-1 and TRBJ2-1; 7 bases map to TRBD2. The CDR3 loop spans 11 amino acids. V shed 7 bases and J 9 bases; nucleotides not matched to a gene: 6. Germline-derived CDR1 and CDR2 are SQVTM and ANQGSEA. CDR3 bases: TGCAGCGCGGGGGGATCTGGTGAGCAGTTCTTC. Its protein product is CSAGGSGEQFF.

This clone turned up a few times. The J gene is TRBJ2-3, the V gene TRBV5-1; maybe TRBD2 (6 bases). The CDR3 has 16 amino acids. The ends were cut back, 4 bases at V and 4 bases at J, with 19 bases in the middle. In germline, CDR1 is SGHRS, CDR2 YFSETQ. The CDR3 nucleotides are TGCGCCAGCAGCGAGACGGAGGGGCGGAGGGCAGATACGCAGTATTTT. Translation gives CASSETEGRRADTQYF.

The chain uses TRBV6-6 and TRBJ2-1; D remains ambiguous. The CDR3 runs to 13 residues. Germline V gives CDR1 MNHNY, CDR2 SVGAGI (reference sequence). Trimming cost V 7 bases and J 6 bases, with 13 bases left between them. This chain's CDR3 is CASTLTPSNEQFF. As DNA, the CDR3 is TGTGCCAGCACCTTGACCCCCAGCAATGAGCAGTTCTTC.

The sample holds a few counts of this clone. V and J are TRBV7-2 and TRBJ1-2; no firm D call. Deletions cut 1 base from V and 4 bases from J, with 16 bases between. The CDR3 is made up of 16 amino acids. In germline, CDR1 is SGHTA, CDR2 FQGNSA. The CDR3 loop reads CASSLGARPSAYGYTF. In nucleotides, the CDR3 is TGTGCCAGCAGCTTAGGTGCCAGGCCGTCTGCCTATGGCTACACCTTC.

Only a few counts were recorded for this clone. The gene calls are TRBV27 and TRBJ2-3, with TRBD1 as a possible D gene (7 bases). V lost 3 bases to trimming and J lost 0 bases, with 10 bases between them. Germline V gene data show CDR1 as MNHEY and CDR2 as SMNVEV (reference sequence). This CDR3 contains 15 residues. In DNA form, the CDR3 reads TGTGCCAGCAGTTTCAGGGGGACTAGCACAGATACGCAGTATTTT. This sequence encodes CASSFRGTSTDTQYF.

V and J are TRBV6-6 and TRBJ2-1, with 14 bases that match TRBD2. The CDR3 has 15 amino acids. After removal of 7 bases from V and 10 bases from J, the junction contained 9 bases not matched to a gene. Germline CDR1 MNHNY, CDR2 SVGAGI (reference sequence). The CDR3 is CASTGTSGGSREQFF. The DNA of the CDR3 is TGTGCCAGCACCGGGACTAGCGGGGGCTCTAGAGAGCAGTTCTTC.

The CDR3 here is CATSRGQVLSYEQYF. The CDR3, as DNA: TGTGCCACCAGCAGAGGACAGGTCCTCTCCTACGAGCAGTACTTC. The chain has TRBV15 and TRBJ2-7; weak D call: TRBD1 (6 bases). V was cut by 1 base and J by 0 bases, with 10 bases left in between. Germline CDR1 LNHNV, CDR2 YYDKDF (reference sequence). The CDR3 runs to 15 residues.

V and J are TRBV25-1 and TRBJ1-2; the match to TRBD1 covers 8 bases. The length of the CDR3 is 16 residues. After removal of 7 bases from V and 4 bases from J, the junction contained 14 bases not matched to a gene. Germline CDR1 and CDR2: MGHDK and SYGVNS. CDR3 sequence reads: CASTPFSGGETYGYTF. The CDR3 DNA follows: TGTGCCAGCACACCCTTTTCAGGGGGCGAGACCTATGGCTACACCTTC.